This entry concerns a single T cell receptor beta chain. Antigen specificity is unknown. This entry belongs to a study of vaccination effects on CD4 cells after COVID-19. CDR3 length: 13 amino acids. The germline CDR1 and CDR2 sequences are GTSNPN and SVGIG (reference sequence). Trimming removed 4 bases from V and 6 bases from J, with 13 bases in between. Subsequent to less than 13 days of culture, CD4+ T cells were isolated. Clones were read by immunoSEQ multiplex PCR, and TCRdb kept only the in-frame ones, dropping some. The repertoire holds 40,000 or so clones, with around 74% as singletons. V usage is TRBV30 and J usage is TRBJ1-5; the D is unclear. Specimen: CD4+ T cells from PBMCs cultured without peptide, collected before COVID-19 vaccination. This TCR was recovered from a human donor who received a COVID-19 vaccine. DNA for the CDR3: TGTGCCTGGACTCCGGTCCCGGGTCAGCCCCAGCATTTT. Translated, it gives CAWTPVPGQPQHF.